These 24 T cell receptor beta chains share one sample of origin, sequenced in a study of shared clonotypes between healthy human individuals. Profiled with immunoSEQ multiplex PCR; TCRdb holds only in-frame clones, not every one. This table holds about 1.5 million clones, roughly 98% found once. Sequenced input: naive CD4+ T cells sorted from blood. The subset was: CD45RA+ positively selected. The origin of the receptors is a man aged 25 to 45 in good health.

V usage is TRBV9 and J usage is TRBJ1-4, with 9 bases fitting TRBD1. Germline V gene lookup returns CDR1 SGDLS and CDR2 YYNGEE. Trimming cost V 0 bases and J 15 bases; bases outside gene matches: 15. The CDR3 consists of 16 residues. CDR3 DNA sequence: TGTGCCAGCAGCGTAGACTGGGACAGGGCTTCAAGTGGGTTGTTTTTT. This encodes CASSVDWDRASSGLFF. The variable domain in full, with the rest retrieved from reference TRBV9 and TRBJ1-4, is DSGVTQTPKHLITATGQRVTLRCSPRSGDLSVYWYQQSLDQGLQFLIQYYNGEERAKGNILERFSAQQFPDLHSELNLSSLELGDSALYFCASSVDWDRASSGLFFGSGTQLSVL.

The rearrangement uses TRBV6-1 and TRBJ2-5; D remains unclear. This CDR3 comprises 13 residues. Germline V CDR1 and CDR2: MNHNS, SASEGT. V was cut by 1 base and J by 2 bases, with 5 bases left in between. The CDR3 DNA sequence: TGTGCCAGCAGTGAAGTTCCACAAGAGACCCAGTACTTC. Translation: CASSEVPQETQYF.

DNA for the CDR3: TGTGCCAGCTCACTTCTAGGACAGGGTAGGACAGATACGCAGTATTTT. It yields the protein CASSLLGQGRTDTQYF. The chain employs TRBV18 and TRBJ2-3; TRBD1 matches at 8 bases. Germline V gives CDR1 KGHSH, CDR2 LQKENI. The CDR3 spans 16 residues. J gave up 3 bases and V 4 bases, and 9 bases lay outside the gene matches.

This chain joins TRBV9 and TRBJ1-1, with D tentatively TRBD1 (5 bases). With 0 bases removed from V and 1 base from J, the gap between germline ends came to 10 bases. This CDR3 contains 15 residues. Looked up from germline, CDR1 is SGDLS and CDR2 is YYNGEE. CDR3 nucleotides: TGTGCCAGCAGCGTAGTTGGGGACCCGAACACTGAAGCTTTCTTT. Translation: CASSVVGDPNTEAFF. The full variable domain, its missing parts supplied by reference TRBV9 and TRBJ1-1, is DSGVTQTPKHLITATGQRVTLRCSPRSGDLSVYWYQQSLDQGLQFLIQYYNGEERAKGNILERFSAQQFPDLHSELNLSSLELGDSALYFCASSVVGDPNTEAFFGQGTRLTVV.

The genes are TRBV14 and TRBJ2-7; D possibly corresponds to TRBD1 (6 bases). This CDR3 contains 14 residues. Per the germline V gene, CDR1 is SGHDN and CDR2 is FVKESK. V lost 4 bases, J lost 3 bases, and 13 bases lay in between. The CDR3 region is CASSLGQTIYEQYF. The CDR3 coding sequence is TGTGCCAGCAGCCTCGGACAGACAATCTACGAGCAGTACTTC. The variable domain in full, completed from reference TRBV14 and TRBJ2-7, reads EAGVTQFPSHSVIEKGQTVTLRCDPISGHDNLYWYRRVMGKEIKFLLHFVKESKQDESGMPNNRFLAERTGGTYSTLKVQPAELEDSGVYFCASSLGQTIYEQYFGPGTRLTVT.

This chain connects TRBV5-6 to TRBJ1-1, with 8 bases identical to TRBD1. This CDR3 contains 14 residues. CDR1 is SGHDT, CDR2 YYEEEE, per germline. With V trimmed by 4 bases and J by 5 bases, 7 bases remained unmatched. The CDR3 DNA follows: TGTGCCAGCAGCCCCCTGACAGGGGAGACTGAAGCTTTCTTT. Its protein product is CASSPLTGETEAFF. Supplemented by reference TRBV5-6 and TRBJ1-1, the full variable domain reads DAGVTQSPTHLIKTRGQQVTLRCSPKSGHDTVSWYQQALGQGPQFIFQYYEEEERQRGNFPDRFSGHQFPNYSSELNVNALLLGDSALYLCASSPLTGETEAFFGQGTRLTVV.

CDR3 in DNA: TGTGCCAGCAGCTTAAGAGGGGACACAGATACGCAGTATTTT. Translating gives CASSLRGDTDTQYF. This sequence joins TRBV7-2 and TRBJ2-3; D may match TRBD1 or TRBD2 (5 bases each). The CDR3 is 14 residues long. Germline V lookup: CDR1 SGHTA, CDR2 FQGNSA. The germline V and J ends were trimmed by 2 bases and 2 bases, with 8 bases remaining between them.

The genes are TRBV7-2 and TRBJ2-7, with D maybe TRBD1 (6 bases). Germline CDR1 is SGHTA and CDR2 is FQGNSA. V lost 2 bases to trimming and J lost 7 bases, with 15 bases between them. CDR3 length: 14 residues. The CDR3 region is CASSLSRGMGEQYF. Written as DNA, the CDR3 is TGTGCCAGCAGCTTAAGCAGGGGAATGGGGGAGCAGTACTTC.

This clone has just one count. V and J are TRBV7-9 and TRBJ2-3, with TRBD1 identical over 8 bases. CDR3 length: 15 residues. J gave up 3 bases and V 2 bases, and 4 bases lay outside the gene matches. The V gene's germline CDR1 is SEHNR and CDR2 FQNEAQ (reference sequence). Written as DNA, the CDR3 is TGTGCCAGCAGCTTATCGCAGGGGGCAACAGATACGCAGTATTTT. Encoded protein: CASSLSQGATDTQYF.

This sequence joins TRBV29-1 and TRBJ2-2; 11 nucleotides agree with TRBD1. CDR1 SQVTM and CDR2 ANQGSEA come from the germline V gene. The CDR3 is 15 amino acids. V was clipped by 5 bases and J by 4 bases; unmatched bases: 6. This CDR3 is CSVRPGQGVTGELFF. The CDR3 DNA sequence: TGCAGCGTTCGGCCGGGACAGGGGGTCACCGGGGAGCTGTTTTTT.

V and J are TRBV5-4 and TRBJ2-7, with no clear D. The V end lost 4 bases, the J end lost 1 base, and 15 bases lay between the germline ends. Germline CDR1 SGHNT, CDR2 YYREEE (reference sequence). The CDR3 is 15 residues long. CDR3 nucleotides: TGTGCCAGCAGCGCATCCTCCGGTGTTTCCTACGAGCAGTACTTC. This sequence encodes CASSASSGVSYEQYF.

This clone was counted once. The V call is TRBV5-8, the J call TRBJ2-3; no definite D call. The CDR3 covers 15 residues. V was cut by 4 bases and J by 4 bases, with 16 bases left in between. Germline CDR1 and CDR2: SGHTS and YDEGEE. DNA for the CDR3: TGTGCCAGCAGCCGTGTCCGGATCGTCGCAGATACGCAGTATTTT. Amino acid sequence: CASSRVRIVADTQYF.

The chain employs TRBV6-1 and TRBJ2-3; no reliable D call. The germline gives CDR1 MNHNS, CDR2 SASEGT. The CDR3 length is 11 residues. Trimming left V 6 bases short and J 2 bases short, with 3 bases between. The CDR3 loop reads CASRYTDTQYF. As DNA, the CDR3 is TGTGCCAGCAGGTACACAGATACGCAGTATTTT.

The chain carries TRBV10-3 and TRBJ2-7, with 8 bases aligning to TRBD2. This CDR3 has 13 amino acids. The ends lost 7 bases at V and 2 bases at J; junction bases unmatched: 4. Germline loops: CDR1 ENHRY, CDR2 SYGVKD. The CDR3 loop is CAITREGPYEQYF. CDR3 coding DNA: TGTGCCATCACACGGGAGGGCCCCTACGAGCAGTACTTC.

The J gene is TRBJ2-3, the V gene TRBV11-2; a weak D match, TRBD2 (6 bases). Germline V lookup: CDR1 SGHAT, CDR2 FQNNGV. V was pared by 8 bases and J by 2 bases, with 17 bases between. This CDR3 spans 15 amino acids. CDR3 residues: CASLRRAGLTDTQYF. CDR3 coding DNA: TGTGCCAGCTTACGGAGGGCGGGACTCACAGATACGCAGTATTTT.

The CDR3 DNA is TGTGCCACCCCCCCGAACACCGGGGAGCTGTTTTTT. This gives the protein CATPPNTGELFF. The chain joins TRBV21-1 to TRBJ2-2. TRBV21-1 counts as a pseudogene. The CDR3 runs to 12 residues.

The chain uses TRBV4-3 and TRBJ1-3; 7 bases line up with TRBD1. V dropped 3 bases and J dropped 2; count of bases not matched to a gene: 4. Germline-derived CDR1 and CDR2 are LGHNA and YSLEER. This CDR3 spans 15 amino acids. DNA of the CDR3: TGCGCCAGCAGCCACCGCGACAGGGCTGGAAACACCATATATTTT. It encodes CASSHRDRAGNTIYF.

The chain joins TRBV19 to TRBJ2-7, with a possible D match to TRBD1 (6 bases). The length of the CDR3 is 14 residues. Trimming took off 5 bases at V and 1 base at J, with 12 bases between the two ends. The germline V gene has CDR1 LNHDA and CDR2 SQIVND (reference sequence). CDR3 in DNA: TGTGCCAGTAGTCTATTGGGGGCGTCCTACGAGCAGTACTTC. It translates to CASSLLGASYEQYF.

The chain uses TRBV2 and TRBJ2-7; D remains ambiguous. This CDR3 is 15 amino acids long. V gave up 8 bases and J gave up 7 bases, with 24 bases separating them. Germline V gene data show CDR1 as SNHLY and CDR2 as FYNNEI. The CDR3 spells CASSDWSHFLGEQYF. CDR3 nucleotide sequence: TGTGCCAGCTCAGATTGGAGCCACTTTTTGGGGGAGCAGTACTTC. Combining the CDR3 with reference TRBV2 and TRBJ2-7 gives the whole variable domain EPEVTQTPSHQVTQMGQEVILRCVPISNHLYFYWYRQILGQKVEFLVSFYNNEISEKSEIFDDQFSVERPDGSNFTLKIRSTKLEDSAMYFCASSDWSHFLGEQYFGPGTRLTVT.

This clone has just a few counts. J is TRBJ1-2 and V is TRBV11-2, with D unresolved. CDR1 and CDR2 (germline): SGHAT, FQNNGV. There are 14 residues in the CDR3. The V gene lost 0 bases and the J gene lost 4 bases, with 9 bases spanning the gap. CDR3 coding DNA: TGTGCCAGCAGCTTAGATCAGGTGTCCTATGGCTACACCTTC. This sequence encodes CASSLDQVSYGYTF.

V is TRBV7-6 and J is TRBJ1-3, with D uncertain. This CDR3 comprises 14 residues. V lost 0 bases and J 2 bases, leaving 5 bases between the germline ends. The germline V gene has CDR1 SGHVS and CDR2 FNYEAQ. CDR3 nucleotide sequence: TGTGCCAGCAGCTTAGCGGGGACTGGAAACACCATATATTTT. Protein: CASSLAGTGNTIYF.

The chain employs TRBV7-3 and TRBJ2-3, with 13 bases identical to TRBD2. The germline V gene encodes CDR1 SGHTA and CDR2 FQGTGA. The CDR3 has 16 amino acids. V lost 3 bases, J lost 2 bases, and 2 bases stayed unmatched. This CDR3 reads CASSFGLAGDTDTQYF. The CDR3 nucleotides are TGTGCCAGCAGCTTCGGACTAGCGGGAGACACAGATACGCAGTATTTT.

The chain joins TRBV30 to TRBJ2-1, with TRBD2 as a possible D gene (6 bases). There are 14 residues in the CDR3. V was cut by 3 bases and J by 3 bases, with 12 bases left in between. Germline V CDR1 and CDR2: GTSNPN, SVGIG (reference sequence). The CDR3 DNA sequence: TGTGCCTGGAGGCCGGGACTGGGCTACAATGAGCAGTTCTTC. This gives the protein CAWRPGLGYNEQFF.

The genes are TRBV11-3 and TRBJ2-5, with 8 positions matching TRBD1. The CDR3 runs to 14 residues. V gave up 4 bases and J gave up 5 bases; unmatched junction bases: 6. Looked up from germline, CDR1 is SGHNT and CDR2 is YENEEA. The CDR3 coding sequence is TGTGCCAGCAGCTCGAGGGGACAGGATGAGACCCAGTACTTC. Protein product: CASSSRGQDETQYF.